This note documents a single T cell receptor (beta chain) sequence. The data were obtained in a study of blood T cell repertoires in COVID-19. The CDR3 has 15 residues. CDR1 and CDR2 (germline): MNHEY, SMNVEV (reference sequence). Trimming took off 6 bases at V and 4 bases at J, with 18 bases between the two ends. This table comes from immunoSEQ multiplex PCR, and its TCRdb copy is limited to in-frame clones, with some not included. The sample has fewer than 150,000 clones, 85% to 90% seen once; the top ten hold 3.5% to 5%. The V call is TRBV27, the J call TRBJ1-1; possible D gene TRBD1, 6 bases. The sample taken for sequencing was peripheral blood. This sequence originates from a human donor in a cohort sampled during active COVID-19. CDR3 residues: CASSFRTDPSTEAFF. The CDR3 region has the DNA TGTGCCAGCAGCTTCCGGACAGACCCGAGCACTGAAGCTTTCTTT.